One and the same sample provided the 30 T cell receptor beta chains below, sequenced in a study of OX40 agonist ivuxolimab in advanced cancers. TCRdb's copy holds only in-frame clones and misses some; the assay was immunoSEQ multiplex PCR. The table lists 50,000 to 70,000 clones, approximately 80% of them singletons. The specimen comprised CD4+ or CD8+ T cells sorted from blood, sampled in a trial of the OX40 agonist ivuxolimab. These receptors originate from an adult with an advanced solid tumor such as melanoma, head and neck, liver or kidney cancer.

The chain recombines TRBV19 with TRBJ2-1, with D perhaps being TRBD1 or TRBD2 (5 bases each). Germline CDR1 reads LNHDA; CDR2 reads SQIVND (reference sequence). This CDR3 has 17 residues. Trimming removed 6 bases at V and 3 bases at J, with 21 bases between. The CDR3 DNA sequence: TGTGCCAGTAGAGGACCGGGACGGGAATCGAACTACAATGAGCAGTTCTTC. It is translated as CASRGPGRESNYNEQFF.

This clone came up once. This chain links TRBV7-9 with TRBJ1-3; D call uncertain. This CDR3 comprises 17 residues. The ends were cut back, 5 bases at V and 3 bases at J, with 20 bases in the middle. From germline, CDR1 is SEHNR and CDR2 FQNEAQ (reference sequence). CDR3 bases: TGTGCCAGCAGCCCGCTAGGCACTACCATGGGTGGAAACACCATATATTTT. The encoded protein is CASSPLGTTMGGNTIYF.

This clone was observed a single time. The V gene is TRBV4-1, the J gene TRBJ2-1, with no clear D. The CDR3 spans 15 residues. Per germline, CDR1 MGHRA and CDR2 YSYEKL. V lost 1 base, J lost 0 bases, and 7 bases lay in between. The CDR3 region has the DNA TGCGCCAGCAGCCAAGGATCCCTCTCCTACAATGAGCAGTTCTTC. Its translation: CASSQGSLSYNEQFF.

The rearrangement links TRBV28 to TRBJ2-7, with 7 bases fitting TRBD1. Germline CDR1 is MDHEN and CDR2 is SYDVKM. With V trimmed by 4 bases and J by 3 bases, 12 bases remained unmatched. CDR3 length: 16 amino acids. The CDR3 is CASSSPDRKGSYEQYF. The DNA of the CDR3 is TGTGCCAGCAGTTCCCCGGACAGGAAAGGGAGCTACGAGCAGTACTTC.

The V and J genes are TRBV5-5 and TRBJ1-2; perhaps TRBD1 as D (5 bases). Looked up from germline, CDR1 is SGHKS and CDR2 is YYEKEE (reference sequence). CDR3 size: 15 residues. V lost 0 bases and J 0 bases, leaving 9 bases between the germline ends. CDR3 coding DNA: TGTGCCAGCAGCTTGGCCGGGGGGGCTAACTATGGCTACACCTTC. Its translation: CASSLAGGANYGYTF.

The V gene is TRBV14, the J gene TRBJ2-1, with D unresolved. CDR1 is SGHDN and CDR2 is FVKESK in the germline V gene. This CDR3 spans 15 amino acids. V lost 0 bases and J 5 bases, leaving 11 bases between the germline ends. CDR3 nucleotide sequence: TGTGCCAGCAGCCAAGACCCCCCCCCGGACAATGAGCAGTTCTTC. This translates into CASSQDPPPDNEQFF.

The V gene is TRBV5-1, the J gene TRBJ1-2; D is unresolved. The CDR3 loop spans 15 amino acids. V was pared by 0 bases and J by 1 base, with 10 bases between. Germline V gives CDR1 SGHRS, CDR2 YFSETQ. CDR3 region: CASSLEQSFNYGYTF. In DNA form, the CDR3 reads TGCGCCAGCAGCTTGGAACAGAGTTTTAACTATGGCTACACCTTC. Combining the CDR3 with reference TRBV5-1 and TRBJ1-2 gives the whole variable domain KAGVTQTPRYLIKTRGQQVTLSCSPISGHRSVSWYQQTPGQGLQFLFEYFSETQRNKGNFPGRFSGRQFSNSRSEMNVSTLELGDSALYLCASSLEQSFNYGYTFGSGTRLTVV.

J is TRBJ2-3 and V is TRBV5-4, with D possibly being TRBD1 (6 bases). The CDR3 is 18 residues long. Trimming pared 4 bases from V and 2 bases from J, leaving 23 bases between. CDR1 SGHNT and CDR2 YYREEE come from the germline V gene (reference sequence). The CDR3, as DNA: TGTGCCAGCAGCCGCATGACCCACCCAGGGGCCCACACAGATACGCAGTATTTT. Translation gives CASSRMTHPGAHTDTQYF.

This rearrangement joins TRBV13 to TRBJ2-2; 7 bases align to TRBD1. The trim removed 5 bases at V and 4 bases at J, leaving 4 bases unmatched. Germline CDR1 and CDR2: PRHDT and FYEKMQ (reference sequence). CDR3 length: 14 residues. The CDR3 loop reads CASSPDRATGELFF. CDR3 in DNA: TGTGCCAGCAGCCCCGACAGGGCCACCGGGGAGCTGTTTTTT.

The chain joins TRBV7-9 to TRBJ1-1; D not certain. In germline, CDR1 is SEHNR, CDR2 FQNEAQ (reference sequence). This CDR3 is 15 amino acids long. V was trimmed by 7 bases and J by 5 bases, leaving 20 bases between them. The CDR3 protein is CASTSLAGKRTEAFF. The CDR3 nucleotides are TGTGCCAGCACCTCGCTCGCGGGTAAGCGGACTGAAGCTTTCTTT. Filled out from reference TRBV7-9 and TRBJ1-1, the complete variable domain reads DTGVSQNPRHKITKRGQNVTFRCDPISEHNRLYWYRQTLGQGPEFLTYFQNEAQLEKSRLLSDRFSAERPKGSFSTLEIQRTEQGDSAMYLCASTSLAGKRTEAFFGQGTRLTVV.

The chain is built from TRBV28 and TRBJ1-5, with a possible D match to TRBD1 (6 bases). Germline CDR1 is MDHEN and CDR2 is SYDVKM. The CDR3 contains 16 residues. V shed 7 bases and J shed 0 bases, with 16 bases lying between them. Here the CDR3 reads CASIKRGENSNQPQHF. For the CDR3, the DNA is TGTGCCAGCATCAAAAGGGGGGAAAATAGCAATCAGCCCCAGCATTTT.

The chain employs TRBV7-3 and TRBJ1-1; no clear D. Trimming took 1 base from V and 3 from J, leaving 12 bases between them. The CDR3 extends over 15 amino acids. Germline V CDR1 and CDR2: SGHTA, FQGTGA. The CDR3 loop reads CASSLSSGFDTEAFF. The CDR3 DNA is TGTGCCAGCAGCTTAAGTTCGGGGTTTGACACTGAAGCTTTCTTT.

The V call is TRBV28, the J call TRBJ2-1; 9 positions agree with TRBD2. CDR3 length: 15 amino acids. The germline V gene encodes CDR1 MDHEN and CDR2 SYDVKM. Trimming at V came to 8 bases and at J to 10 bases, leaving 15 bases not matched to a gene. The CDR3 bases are TGTGCCAGCTCTCCCCTAGGGCTAGCGGGACTAGAGCAGTTCTTC. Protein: CASSPLGLAGLEQFF.

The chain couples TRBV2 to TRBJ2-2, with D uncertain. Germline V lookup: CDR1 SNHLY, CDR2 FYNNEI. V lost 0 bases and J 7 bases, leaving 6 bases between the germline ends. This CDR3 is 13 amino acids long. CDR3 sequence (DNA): TGTGCCAGCAGTGAAGCGCTGCGCGGGGAGCTGTTTTTT. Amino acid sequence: CASSEALRGELFF.

The CDR3 loop is CASSVTLGEVGEAFF. The CDR3 coding sequence is TGTGCCAGCAGCGTCACTCTGGGTGAAGTTGGTGAAGCTTTCTTT. The chain is built from TRBV9 and TRBJ1-1; D not certain. The CDR3 extends over 15 amino acids. Germline V CDR1 and CDR2: SGDLS, YYNGEE. Trimming pared 2 bases from V and 7 bases from J, leaving 18 bases between.

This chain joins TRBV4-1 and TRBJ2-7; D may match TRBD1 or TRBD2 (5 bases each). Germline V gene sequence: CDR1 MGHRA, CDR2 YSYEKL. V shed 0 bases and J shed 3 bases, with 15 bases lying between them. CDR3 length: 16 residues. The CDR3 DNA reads TGCGCCAGCAGCCAAGACGAGGGACCTAATCTCTACGAGCAGTACTTC. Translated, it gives CASSQDEGPNLYEQYF.

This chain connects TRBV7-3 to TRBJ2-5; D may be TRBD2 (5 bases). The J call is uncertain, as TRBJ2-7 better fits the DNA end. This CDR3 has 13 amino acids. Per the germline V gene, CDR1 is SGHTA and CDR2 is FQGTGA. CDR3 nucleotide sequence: TGTGCCAGCAGCTTAGGTGGGAGAAACGAGCAGTACTTC. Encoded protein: CASSLGGRNEQYF.

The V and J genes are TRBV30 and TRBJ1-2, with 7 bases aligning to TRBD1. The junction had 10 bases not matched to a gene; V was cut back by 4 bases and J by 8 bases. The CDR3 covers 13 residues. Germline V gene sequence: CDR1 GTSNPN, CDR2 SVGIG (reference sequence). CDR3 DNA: TGTGCCTGGACTTTGACAGGGTTGATGGGCTACACCTTC. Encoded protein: CAWTLTGLMGYTF.

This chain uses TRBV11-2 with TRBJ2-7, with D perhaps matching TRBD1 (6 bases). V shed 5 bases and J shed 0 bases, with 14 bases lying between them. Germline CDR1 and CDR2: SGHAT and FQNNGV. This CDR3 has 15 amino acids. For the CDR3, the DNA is TGTGCCAGCAGCCTCCGGGGACAAATCTCCTACGAGCAGTACTTC. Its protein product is CASSLRGQISYEQYF.

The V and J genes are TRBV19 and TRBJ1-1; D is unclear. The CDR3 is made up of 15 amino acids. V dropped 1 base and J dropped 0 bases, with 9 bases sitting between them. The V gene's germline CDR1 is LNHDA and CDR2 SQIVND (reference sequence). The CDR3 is CASSIVAHLNTEAFF. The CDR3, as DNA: TGTGCCAGTAGTATAGTAGCCCATTTGAACACTGAAGCTTTCTTT.

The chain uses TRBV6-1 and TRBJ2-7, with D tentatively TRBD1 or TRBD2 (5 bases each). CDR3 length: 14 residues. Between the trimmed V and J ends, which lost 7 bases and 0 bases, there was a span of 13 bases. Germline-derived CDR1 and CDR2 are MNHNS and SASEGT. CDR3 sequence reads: CASTLGDVSYEQYF. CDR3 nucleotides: TGTGCCAGCACCTTGGGGGACGTCTCCTACGAGCAGTACTTC.

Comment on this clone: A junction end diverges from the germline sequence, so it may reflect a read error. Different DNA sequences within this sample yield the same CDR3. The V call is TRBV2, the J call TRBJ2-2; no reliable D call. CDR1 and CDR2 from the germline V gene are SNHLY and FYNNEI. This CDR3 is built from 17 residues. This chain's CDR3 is CANSERQATLNTGELFF. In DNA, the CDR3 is TGTGCCAACAGTGAAAGGCAGGCGACCTTGAACACCGGGGAGCTGTTTTTT.

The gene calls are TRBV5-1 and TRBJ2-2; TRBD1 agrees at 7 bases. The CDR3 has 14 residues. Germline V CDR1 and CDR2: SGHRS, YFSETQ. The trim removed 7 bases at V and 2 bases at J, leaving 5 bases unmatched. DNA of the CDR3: TGCGCCAGCGTCGGGACAGATAACACCGGGGAGCTGTTTTTT. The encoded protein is CASVGTDNTGELFF.

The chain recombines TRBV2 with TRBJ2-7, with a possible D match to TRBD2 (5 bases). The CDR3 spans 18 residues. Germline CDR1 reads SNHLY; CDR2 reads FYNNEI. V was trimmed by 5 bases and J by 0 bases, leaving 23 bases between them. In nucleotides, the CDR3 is TGTGCCAGCAGTTTTCGATATGGCGGGCCGTCCCTCTCCTACGAGCAGTACTTC. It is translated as CASSFRYGGPSLSYEQYF.

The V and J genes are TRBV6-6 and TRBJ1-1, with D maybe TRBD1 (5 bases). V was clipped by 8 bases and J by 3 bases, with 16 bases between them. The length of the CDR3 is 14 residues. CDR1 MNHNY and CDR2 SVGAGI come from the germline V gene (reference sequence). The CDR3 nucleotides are TGTGCCAGCTTGGAGGGGCCCGGGGACACTGAAGCTTTCTTT. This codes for CASLEGPGDTEAFF.

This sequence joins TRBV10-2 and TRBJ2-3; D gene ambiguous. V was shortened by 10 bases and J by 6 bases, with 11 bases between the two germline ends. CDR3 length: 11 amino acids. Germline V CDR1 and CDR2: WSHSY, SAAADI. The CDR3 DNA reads TGCGCCACCGGCCTCGGGGATACGCAGTATTTT. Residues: CATGLGDTQYF.

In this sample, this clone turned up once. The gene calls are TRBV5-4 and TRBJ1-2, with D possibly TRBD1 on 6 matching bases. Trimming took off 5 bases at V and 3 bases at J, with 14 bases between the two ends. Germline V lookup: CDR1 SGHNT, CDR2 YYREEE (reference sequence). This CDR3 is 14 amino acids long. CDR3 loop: CASRSGGLDYGYTF. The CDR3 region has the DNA TGTGCCAGCAGGTCGGGGGGGCTCGACTATGGCTACACCTTC.

DNA of the CDR3: TGTGCCAGCTCACCGCGGCAGACCCCCGGGCTTGAGTACTTC. Translating it yields CASSPRQTPGLEYF. The rearrangement joins TRBV18 to TRBJ2-4; no reliable D call. V lost 3 bases to trimming and J lost 14 bases, with 20 bases between them. This CDR3 is built from 14 residues. Germline V gene data show CDR1 as KGHSH and CDR2 as LQKENI.

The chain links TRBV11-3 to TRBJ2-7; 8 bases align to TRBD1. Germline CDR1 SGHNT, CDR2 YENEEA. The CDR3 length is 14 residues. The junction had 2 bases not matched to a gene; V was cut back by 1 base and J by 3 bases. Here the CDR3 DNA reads TGTGCCAGCAGCTTAGCTGGACAGGGCTACGAGCAGTACTTC. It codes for CASSLAGQGYEQYF. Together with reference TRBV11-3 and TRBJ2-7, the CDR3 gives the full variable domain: EAGVVQSPRYKIIEKKQPVAFWCNPISGHNTLYWYLQNLGQGPELLIRYENEEAVDDSQLPKDRFSAERLKGVDSTLKIQPAELGDSAVYLCASSLAGQGYEQYFGPGTRLTVT.

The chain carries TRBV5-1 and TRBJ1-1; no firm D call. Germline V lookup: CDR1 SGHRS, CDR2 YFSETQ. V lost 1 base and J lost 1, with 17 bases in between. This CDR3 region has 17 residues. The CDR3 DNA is TGCGCCAGCAGCTTGTTAGGTGCAGGCTACGGGAACACTGAAGCTTTCTTT. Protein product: CASSLLGAGYGNTEAFF.